This T cell receptor (beta chain) was profiled in a study of blood T cell repertoires in COVID-19. Study overall: The United States, Italy and Spain provided the acute and convalescent COVID-19 samples. T cells, B-cell-depleted T cells, or PBMCs supplied cDNA or gDNA.

This clone was seen just once. In the authors' methods: Reference gene primer amplification in the assay estimated nucleated cell counts. Assay used: immunoSEQ multiplex PCR; TCRdb lists only in-frame clones, some missing. V and J calls and clone size follow that table, whereas D and trimming were derived from the DNA. The table lists roughly 80,000 clones, 88% of them singletons. Material for sequencing was peripheral blood. The sequence came from a woman of 80 years or more with acute or convalescent COVID-19.

The CDR3 sequence is CAIRELDTQYF. The CDR3 bases are TGTGCCATCAGGGAGCTGGATACGCAGTATTTT. This sequence joins TRBV10-3 and TRBJ2-3; no clear D gene. Germline V CDR1 and CDR2: ENHRY, SYGVKD. CDR3 length equals 11 residues. The ends were cut back, 6 bases at V and 6 bases at J, with 7 bases in the middle.